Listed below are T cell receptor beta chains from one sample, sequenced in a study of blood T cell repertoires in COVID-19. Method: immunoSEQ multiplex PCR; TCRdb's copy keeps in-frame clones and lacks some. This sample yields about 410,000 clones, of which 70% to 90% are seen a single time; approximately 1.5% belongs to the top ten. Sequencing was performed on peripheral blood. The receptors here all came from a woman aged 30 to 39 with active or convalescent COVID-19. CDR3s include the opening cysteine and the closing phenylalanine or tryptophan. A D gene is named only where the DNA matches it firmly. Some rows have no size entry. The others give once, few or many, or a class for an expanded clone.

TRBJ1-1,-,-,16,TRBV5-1,TGCGCCAGCAGCGTTAAACCAGGGGTTCAAAACACTGAAGCTTTCTTT,CASSVKPGVQNTEAFF
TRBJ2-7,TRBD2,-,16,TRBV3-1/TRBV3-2,TGTGCCAGCAGCCGATTTAGCGGGGGGGAGGGTGACGAGCAGTACTTC,CASSRFSGGEGDEQYF
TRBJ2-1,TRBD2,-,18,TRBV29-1,TGCAGCGTAAGCCCCGGGACTAGCGGGACCCTAACGGACAATGAGCAGTTCTTC,CSVSPGTSGTLTDNEQFF
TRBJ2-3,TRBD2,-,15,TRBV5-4,TGTGCCAGCAGAGAAATAGCGGGGGGGACAGATACGCAGTATTTT,CASREIAGGTDTQYF
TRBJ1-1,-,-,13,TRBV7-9,TGTGCCAGCGCCTGGGGCGTGAACACTGAAGCTTTCTTT,CASAWGVNTEAFF
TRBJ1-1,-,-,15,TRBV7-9,TGTGCCAGCAGCACGTCAGCCGGGACTAACACTGAAGCTTTCTTT,CASSTSAGTNTEAFF
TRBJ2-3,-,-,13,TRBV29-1,TGCAGCGTTGATACCGGGGGCACAGATACGCAGTATTTT,CSVDTGGTDTQYF
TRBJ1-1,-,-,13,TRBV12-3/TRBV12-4,TGTGCCAGCAGGAGAACAGCAGGCACTGAAGCTTTCTTT,CASRRTAGTEAFF
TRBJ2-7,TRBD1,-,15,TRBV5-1,TGCGCCAGCAGCATCGGACAGGTGGGAACCTACGAGCAGTACTTC,CASSIGQVGTYEQYF
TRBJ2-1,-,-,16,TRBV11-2,TGTGCCAGCAGCTTAGATTTGGCCAGCTCCTACAATGAGCAGTTCTTC,CASSLDLASSYNEQFF
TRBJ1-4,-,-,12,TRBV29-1,TGCAGCGTCGGACAGAGTAATGAAAAACTGTTTTTT,CSVGQSNEKLFF
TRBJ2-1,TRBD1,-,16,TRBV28,TGTGCCAGCCTTCCCCGCGACAGGGGGCAGTACAATGAGCAGTTCTTC,CASLPRDRGQYNEQFF
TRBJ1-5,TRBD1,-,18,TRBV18,TGTGCCAGCTCACCGCCTATGGGACAGGGATATAGCAATCAGCCCCAGCATTTT,CASSPPMGQGYSNQPQHF
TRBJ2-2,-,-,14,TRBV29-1,-,CSVSLDINTGELFF
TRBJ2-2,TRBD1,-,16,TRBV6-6,TGTGCCAGCAGTTACATGGGACAGGGTCCCACCGGGGAGCTGTTTTTT,CASSYMGQGPTGELFF
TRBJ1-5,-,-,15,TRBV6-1,TGTGCCAGCAGTAAATCCCAGGAAAGCAATCAGCCCCAGCATTTT,CASSKSQESNQPQHF
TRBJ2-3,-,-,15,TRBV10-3,TGTGCCATCAGGACGGACAGAACAAACACAGATACGCAGTATTTT,CAIRTDRTNTDTQYF
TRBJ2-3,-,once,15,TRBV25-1,TGTGCCAGCAGTGATTCCGGGACTCTCGCAGATACGCAGTATTTT,CASSDSGTLADTQYF
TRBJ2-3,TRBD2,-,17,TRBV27,TGTGCCAGCAGTTCGACCCTAAGCGGGGTTAGCACAGATACGCAGTATTTT,CASSSTLSGVSTDTQYF
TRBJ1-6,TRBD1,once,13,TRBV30,TGTGCCTGGAGAATACAGGGGTCCTCACCCCTCCACTTT,CAWRIQGSSPLHF
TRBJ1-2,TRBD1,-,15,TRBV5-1,TGCGCCAGCAGCGAGTCCGGGACAGGGGGCCATGGCTACACCTTC,CASSESGTGGHGYTF
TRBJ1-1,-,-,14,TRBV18,TGTGCCAGCTCATCCAGGGGTGACGGCACTGAAGCTTTCTTT,CASSSRGDGTEAFF
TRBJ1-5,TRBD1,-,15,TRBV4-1,TGCGCCAGCAGCCAAAGGACAGGGGTGAGTCAGCCCCAGCATTTT,CASSQRTGVSQPQHF
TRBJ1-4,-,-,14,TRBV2,TGTGCCAGCAGTATACAGGGAACTAATGAAAAACTGTTTTTT,CASSIQGTNEKLFF
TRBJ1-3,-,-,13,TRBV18,TGTGCCAGCTCACCACGAGAGGGGGACACCATATATTTT,CASSPREGDTIYF
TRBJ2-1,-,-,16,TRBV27,TGTGCCAGCAGCACCCAGAGCGGGCCGATATACAATGAGCAGTTCTTC,CASSTQSGPIYNEQFF
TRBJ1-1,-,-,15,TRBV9,TGTGCCAGCAGCGTAGCGGTCAGGGGGAACACTGAAGCTTTCTTT,CASSVAVRGNTEAFF
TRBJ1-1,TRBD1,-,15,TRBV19,TGTGCCAGCCGACCCCGGACAGGGTTGAACACTGAAGCTTTCTTT,CASRPRTGLNTEAFF
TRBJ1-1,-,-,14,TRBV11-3,TGTGCCAGCAGCTCTTCGGGGGAGGGGGCTGAAGCTTTCTTT,CASSSSGEGAEAFF
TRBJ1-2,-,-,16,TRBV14,TGTGCCAGCAGCCAAGGCCTTCGGGGGGAGGCAAGTGGCTACACCTTC,CASSQGLRGEASGYTF
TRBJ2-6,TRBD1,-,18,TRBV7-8,TGTGCCAGCAGCTCATTGCCGGGACAGGGCGCTGGGGCCAACGTCCTGACTTTC,CASSSLPGQGAGANVLTF
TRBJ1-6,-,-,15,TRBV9,TGTGCCAGCAGCGTAGTCGACGGCGGGAATTCACCCCTCCACTTT,CASSVVDGGNSPLHF
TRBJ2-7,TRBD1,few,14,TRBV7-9,TGTGCCAGCAGTGCCGGGACAGGGTTCTACGAGCAGTACTTC,CASSAGTGFYEQYF
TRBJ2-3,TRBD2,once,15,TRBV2,TGTGCCAGCAGACTAGCGGGGGGCTGGCTGGATACGCAGTATTTT,CASRLAGGWLDTQYF
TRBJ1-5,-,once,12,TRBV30,TGTGCCTGGACTGAGGGAAATCAGCCCCAGCATTTT,CAWTEGNQPQHF
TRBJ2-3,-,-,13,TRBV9,TGTGCCAGCAGCGCAATCAGCGCAGATACGCAGTATTTT,CASSAISADTQYF
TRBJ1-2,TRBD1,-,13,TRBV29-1,TGCAGCCTAGGACAGGGGCTTAACTATGGCTACACCTTC,CSLGQGLNYGYTF
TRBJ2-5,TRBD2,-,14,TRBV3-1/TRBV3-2,TGTGCCAGCAGCCAGGGACTAGCTAGAGAGACCCAGTACTTC,CASSQGLARETQYF
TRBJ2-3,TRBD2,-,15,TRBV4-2,TGTGCCAGCAGCCCGCTAGCGGGGGGCACAGATACGCAGTATTTT,CASSPLAGGTDTQYF
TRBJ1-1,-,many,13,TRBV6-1,TGTGCCAGCAGTGAATCGAGGAACACTGAAGCTTTCTTT,CASSESRNTEAFF
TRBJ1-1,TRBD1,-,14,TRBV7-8,TGTGCCAGCAGCTTATCAGGGGGTAACACTGAAGCTTTCTTT,CASSLSGGNTEAFF
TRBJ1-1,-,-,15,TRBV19,TGTGCCAGTAGGCTGGCAGGGGCTATTTACACTGAAGCTTTCTTT,CASRLAGAIYTEAFF